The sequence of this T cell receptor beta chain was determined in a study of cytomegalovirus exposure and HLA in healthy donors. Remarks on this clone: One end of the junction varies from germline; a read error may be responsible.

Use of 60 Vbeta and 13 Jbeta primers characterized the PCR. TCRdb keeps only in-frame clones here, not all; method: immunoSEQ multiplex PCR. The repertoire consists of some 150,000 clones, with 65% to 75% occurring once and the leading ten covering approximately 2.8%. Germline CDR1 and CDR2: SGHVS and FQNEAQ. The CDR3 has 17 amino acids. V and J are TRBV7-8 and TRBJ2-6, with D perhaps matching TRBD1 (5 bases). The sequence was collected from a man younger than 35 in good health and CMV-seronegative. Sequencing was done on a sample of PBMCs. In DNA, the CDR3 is TGTGCCAGCACCCTGACAGTCTCCCCCTCTGGGGCCAACGGCCTGACTTTC. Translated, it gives CASTLTVSPSGANGLTF.